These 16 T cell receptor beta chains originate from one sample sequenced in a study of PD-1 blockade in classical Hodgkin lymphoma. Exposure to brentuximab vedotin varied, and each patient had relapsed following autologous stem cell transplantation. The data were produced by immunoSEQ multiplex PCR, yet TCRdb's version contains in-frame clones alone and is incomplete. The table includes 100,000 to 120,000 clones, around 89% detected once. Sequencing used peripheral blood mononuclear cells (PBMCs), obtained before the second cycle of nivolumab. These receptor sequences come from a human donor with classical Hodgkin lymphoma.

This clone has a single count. The CDR3 region is CASSAGGGRESQYF. In nucleotides, the CDR3 is TGTGCCAGCAGCGCGGGTGGCGGGCGGGAGTCGCAGTATTTT. This rearrangement joins TRBV9 to TRBJ2-3, with TRBD2 matching 7 bases. Losses at the gene ends were 3 bases for V and 10 bases for J; bases not matched to a gene: 11. Germline CDR1 SGDLS, CDR2 YYNGEE. This CDR3 comprises 14 residues.

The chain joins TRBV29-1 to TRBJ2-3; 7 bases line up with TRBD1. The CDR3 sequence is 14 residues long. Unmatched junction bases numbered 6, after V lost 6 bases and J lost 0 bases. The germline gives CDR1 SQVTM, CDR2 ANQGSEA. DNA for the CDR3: TGCAGCGTGAAGGACAGGATTAGCACAGATACGCAGTATTTT. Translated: CSVKDRISTDTQYF.

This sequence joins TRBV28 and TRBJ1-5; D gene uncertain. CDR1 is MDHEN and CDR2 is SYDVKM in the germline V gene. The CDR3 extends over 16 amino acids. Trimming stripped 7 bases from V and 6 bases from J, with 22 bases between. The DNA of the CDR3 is TGTGCCAGCATTCTCAGAGCGGGTCAGTTAGGTCAGCCCCAGCATTTT. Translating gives CASILRAGQLGQPQHF.

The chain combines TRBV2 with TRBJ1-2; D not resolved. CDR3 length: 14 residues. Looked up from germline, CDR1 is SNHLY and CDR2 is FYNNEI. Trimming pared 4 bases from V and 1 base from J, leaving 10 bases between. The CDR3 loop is CASSGLQLNYGYTF. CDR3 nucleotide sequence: TGTGCCAGCAGTGGATTACAGCTTAACTATGGCTACACCTTC. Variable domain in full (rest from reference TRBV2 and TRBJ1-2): EPEVTQTPSHQVTQMGQEVILRCVPISNHLYFYWYRQILGQKVEFLVSFYNNEISEKSEIFDDQFSVERPDGSNFTLKIRSTKLEDSAMYFCASSGLQLNYGYTFGSGTRLTVV.

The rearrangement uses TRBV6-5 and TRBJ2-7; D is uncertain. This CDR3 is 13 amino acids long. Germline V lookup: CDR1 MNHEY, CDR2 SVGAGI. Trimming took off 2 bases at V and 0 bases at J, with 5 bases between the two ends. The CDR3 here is CASSYGNSYEQYF. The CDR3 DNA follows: TGTGCCAGCAGTTACGGGAACTCCTACGAGCAGTACTTC.

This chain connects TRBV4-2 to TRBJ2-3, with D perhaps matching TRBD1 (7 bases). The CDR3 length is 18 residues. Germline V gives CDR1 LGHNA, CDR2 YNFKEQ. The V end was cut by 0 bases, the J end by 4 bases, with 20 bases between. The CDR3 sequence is CASSQDGVRDREADTQYF. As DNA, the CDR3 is TGTGCCAGCAGCCAAGATGGGGTAAGAGACAGGGAGGCAGATACGCAGTATTTT.

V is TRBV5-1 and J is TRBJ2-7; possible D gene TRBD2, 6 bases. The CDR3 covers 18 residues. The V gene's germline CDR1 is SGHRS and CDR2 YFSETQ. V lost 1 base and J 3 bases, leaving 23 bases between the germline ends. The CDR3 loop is CASSLFAKRIGTDYEQYF. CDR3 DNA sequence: TGCGCCAGCAGCTTGTTCGCTAAACGAATTGGGACTGACTACGAGCAGTACTTC. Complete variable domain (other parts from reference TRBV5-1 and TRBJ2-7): KAGVTQTPRYLIKTRGQQVTLSCSPISGHRSVSWYQQTPGQGLQFLFEYFSETQRNKGNFPGRFSGRQFSNSRSEMNVSTLELGDSALYLCASSLFAKRIGTDYEQYFGPGTRLTVT.

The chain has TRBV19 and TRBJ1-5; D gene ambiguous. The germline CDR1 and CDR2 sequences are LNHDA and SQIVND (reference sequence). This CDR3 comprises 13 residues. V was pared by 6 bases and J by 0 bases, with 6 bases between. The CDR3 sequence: CASSDSSNQPQHF. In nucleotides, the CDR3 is TGTGCCAGTAGCGATAGTAGCAATCAGCCCCAGCATTTT.

CDR3 sequence reads: CASGQGSVFYEQYF. For the CDR3, the DNA is TGTGCCAGCGGCCAGGGGTCTGTTTTCTACGAGCAGTACTTC. The rearrangement joins TRBV6-5 to TRBJ2-7, with D possibly matching TRBD1 (6 bases). This CDR3 spans 14 amino acids. V was trimmed by 8 bases and J by 3 bases, leaving 17 bases between them. From germline, CDR1 is MNHEY and CDR2 SVGAGI.

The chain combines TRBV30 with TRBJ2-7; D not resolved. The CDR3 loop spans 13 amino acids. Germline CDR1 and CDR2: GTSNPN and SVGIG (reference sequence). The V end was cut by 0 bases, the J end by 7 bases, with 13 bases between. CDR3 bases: TGTGCCTGGAGTGTACGGACCGAAGGAGAGCAGTACTTC. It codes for CAWSVRTEGEQYF.

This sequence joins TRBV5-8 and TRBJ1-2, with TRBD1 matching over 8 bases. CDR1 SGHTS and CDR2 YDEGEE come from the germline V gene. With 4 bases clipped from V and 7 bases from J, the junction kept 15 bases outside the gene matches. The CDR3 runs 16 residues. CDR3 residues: CASSPLVRTGLIGYTF. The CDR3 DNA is TGTGCCAGCAGCCCCCTCGTCCGGACAGGGCTTATTGGCTACACCTTC. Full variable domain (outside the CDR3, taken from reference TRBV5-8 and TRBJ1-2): EAGVTQSPTHLIKTRGQQATLRCSPISGHTSVYWYQQALGLGLQFLLWYDEGEERNRGNFPPRFSGRQFPNYSSELNVNALELEDSALYLCASSPLVRTGLIGYTFGSGTRLTVV.

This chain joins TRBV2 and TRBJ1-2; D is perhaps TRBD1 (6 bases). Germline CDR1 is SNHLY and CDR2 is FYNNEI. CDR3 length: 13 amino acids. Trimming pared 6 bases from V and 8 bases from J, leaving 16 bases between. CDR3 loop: CASSGDTERGYTF. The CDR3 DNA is TGTGCCAGCAGCGGGGACACAGAACGAGGCTACACCTTC. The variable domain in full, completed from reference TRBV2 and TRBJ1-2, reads EPEVTQTPSHQVTQMGQEVILRCVPISNHLYFYWYRQILGQKVEFLVSFYNNEISEKSEIFDDQFSVERPDGSNFTLKIRSTKLEDSAMYFCASSGDTERGYTFGSGTRLTVV.

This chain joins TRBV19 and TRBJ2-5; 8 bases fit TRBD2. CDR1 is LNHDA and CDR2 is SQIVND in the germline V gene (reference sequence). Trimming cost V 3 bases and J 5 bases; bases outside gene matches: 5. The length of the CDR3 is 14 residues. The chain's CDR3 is CASSMAGGLETQYF. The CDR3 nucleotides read TGTGCCAGTAGTATGGCGGGAGGTTTGGAGACCCAGTACTTC.

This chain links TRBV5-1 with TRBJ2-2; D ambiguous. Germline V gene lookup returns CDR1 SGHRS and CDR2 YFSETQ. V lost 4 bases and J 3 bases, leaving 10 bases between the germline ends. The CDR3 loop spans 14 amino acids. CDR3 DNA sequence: TGCGCCAGCAGCCCCGGTGCCTACACCGGGGAGCTGTTTTTT. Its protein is CASSPGAYTGELFF.

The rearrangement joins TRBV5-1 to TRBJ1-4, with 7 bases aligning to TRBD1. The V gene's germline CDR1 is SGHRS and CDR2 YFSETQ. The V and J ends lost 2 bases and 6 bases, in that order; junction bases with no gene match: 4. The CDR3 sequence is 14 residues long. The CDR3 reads CASSLHRGYEKLFF. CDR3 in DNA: TGCGCCAGCAGCTTACACAGGGGATATGAAAAACTGTTTTTT.

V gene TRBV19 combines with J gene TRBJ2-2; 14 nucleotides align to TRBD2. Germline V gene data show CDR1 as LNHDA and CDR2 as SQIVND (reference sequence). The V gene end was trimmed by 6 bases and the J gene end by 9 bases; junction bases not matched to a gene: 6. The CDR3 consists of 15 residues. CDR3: CASRGLAGERRELFF. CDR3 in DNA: TGTGCCAGTAGGGGACTAGCGGGAGAACGTCGGGAGCTGTTTTTT.